This T cell receptor (beta chain) was found in a study of cytomegalovirus exposure and HLA in healthy donors. The study, taken as a whole, reports: Beyond CMV serostatus, there was no information to go on about immune exposure. A likely sequencing artifact accounted for one observed cluster of highly shared sequence variants. Roughly uniform depth of sequencing across donors was assumed in presence/absence analyses. Later genetic work tied a missense DCLRE1C variant to beta-chain V and J trimming.

Germline V gene lookup returns CDR1 MNHNS and CDR2 SASEGT. The CDR3 extends over 14 amino acids. Details on this clone: The antigen remains undetermined.

This PCR relied on a set of 60 Vbeta primers and 13 Jbeta primers. Libraries were prepared by immunoSEQ multiplex PCR; TCRdb keeps only in-frame clonotypes and omits some of them. The table has about 140,000 clones, 82% seen once. This TCR was sampled from a man aged 25-45 years in good health and CMV-seropositive. The chain has TRBV6-1 and TRBJ2-5; 7 bases match TRBD1. The assigned J gene may be wrong: the sequence end matches TRBJ2-7 better. The sample taken for sequencing was PBMCs. CDR3 DNA: TGTGCCAGCAGTGAACCGGGACAGACCTACGAGCAGTACTTC. Its protein is CASSEPGQTYEQYF.